This T cell receptor beta chain derives from a study of T-cell memory formation after mild COVID-19. The CDR3 extends over 12 amino acids. V was clipped by 6 bases and J by 10 bases, with 13 bases between them. Germline values: CDR1 MDHEN, CDR2 SYDVKM. Via MiXCR, TCRdb re-called the 5' RACE reads, giving one row per CDR3 protein. The sample comprises over 150,000 distinct CDR3 sequences, about 18% of which are singletons, and under 4.5% rests with the top ten. The rearrangement links TRBV28 to TRBJ2-1; possible D gene TRBD1, 6 bases. The TCR sequence derives from a man between 18 and 29 years old who had mild COVID-19 (a few samples of this study predate the infection). Cell type and time point are not known. The specimen sequenced was PBMCs or a T cell subset sorted from them (not recorded which). CDR3 nucleotide sequence: TGTGCCAGCAGGGTCAGGGGAGACGAGCAGTTCTTC. Translation: CASRVRGDEQFF. Combining the CDR3 with reference TRBV28 and TRBJ2-1 gives the whole variable domain DVKVTQSSRYLVKRTGEKVFLECVQDMDHENMFWYRQDPGLGLRLIYFSYDVKMKEKGDIPEGYSVSREKKERFSLILESASTNQTSMYLCASRVRGDEQFFGPGTRLTVL.